The 19 T cell receptor beta chains in this list originate from one sample, sequenced in a study of T cell responses to AZD1222 COVID-19 vaccine. The method was immunoSEQ multiplex PCR; TCRdb's version includes in-frame clones alone and lacks a portion of them. The sample lists around 110,000 clones; roughly nine tenths were seen once. The sequencing here drew on peripheral blood, taken on day 0 of AZD1222 vaccination. The source of these receptors is an adult in good health.

This chain joins TRBV28 and TRBJ1-5, with a possible D match to TRBD1 (6 bases). The germline V and J ends were trimmed by 2 bases and 5 bases, with 13 bases remaining between them. In germline, CDR1 is MDHEN, CDR2 SYDVKM. This CDR3 spans 15 amino acids. CDR3 coding DNA: TGTGCCAGCAGTTTAACTTCAGGGGCAGATCAGCCCCAGCATTTT. Translating it yields CASSLTSGADQPQHF. Full variable domain (remainder filled in from reference TRBV28 and TRBJ1-5): DVKVTQSSRYLVKRTGEKVFLECVQDMDHENMFWYRQDPGLGLRLIYFSYDVKMKEKGDIPEGYSVSREKKERFSLILESASTNQTSMYLCASSLTSGADQPQHFGDGTRLSIL.

This chain connects TRBV4-1 to TRBJ2-2; D might be TRBD2 (6 bases). V shed 0 bases and J shed 5 bases, with 10 bases lying between them. Germline V gene sequence: CDR1 MGHRA, CDR2 YSYEKL. CDR3 length: 15 amino acids. The CDR3 sequence is CASSQEGGGTGELFF. CDR3 bases: TGCGCCAGCAGCCAAGAGGGGGGAGGTACCGGGGAGCTGTTTTTT.

CDR3 bases: TGTGCCAGCTCACCACCCGATGGGGAGACCCAGTACTTC. Protein sequence: CASSPPDGETQYF. V usage is TRBV18 and J usage is TRBJ2-5; no clear D gene. The germline V gene encodes CDR1 KGHSH and CDR2 LQKENI. V dropped 0 bases and J dropped 5 bases, with 7 bases sitting between them. CDR3 size: 13 residues.

The chain combines TRBV7-3 with TRBJ1-5; tentatively, D is TRBD1 (5 bases). CDR1 is SGHTA and CDR2 is FQGTGA in the germline V gene. The CDR3 extends over 16 amino acids. V was pared by 5 bases and J by 6 bases, with 20 bases between. In DNA, the CDR3 is TGTGCCAGCAGCCCCGGTCCAGGGTTTGTTTTTCAGCCCCAGCATTTT. The encoded protein is CASSPGPGFVFQPQHF. The whole variable domain, remainder taken from reference TRBV7-3 and TRBJ1-5, is GAGVSQTPSNKVTEKGKYVELRCDPISGHTALYWYRQSLGQGPEFLIYFQGTGAADDSGLPNDRFFAVRPEGSVSTLKIQRTERGDSAVYLCASSPGPGFVFQPQHFGDGTRLSIL.

This clone came up a few times. This chain joins TRBV6-1 and TRBJ1-2; 8 nucleotides line up with TRBD1. CDR3 size: 14 residues. V lost 3 bases, J lost 8 bases, and 8 bases stayed unmatched. Germline V gene data show CDR1 as MNHNS and CDR2 as SASEGT. CDR3 nucleotides: TGTGCCAGCAGTGATCTTACAGGGGGACGGGGCTACACCTTC. Translation: CASSDLTGGRGYTF.

V usage is TRBV18 and J usage is TRBJ1-2; D remains unclear. This CDR3 has 15 residues. The germline V and J ends were trimmed by 3 bases and 4 bases, with 15 bases remaining between them. From germline, CDR1 is KGHSH and CDR2 LQKENI. CDR3 coding DNA: TGTGCCAGCTCACCCCCGGGCGCGGAGAGCTATGGCTACACCTTC. Amino acids: CASSPPGAESYGYTF.

This clone was seen a single time. V is TRBV27 and J is TRBJ2-2; 11 nucleotides align to TRBD2. Germline CDR1 is MNHEY and CDR2 is SMNVEV (reference sequence). This CDR3 has 17 residues. The V and J ends lost 7 bases and 2 bases, in that order; junction bases with no gene match: 9. The CDR3 bases are TGTGCCAGCAAAAAGGTACTAGCGGGAGCCAACACCGGGGAGCTGTTTTTT. Its protein product is CASKKVLAGANTGELFF.

In DNA form, the CDR3 reads TGTGCCAGCAGCACACAGGGGGACACTGAAGCTTTCTTT. Its protein is CASSTQGDTEAFF. The chain is built from TRBV7-3 and TRBJ1-1; 8 positions agree with TRBD1. With 5 bases clipped from V and 3 bases from J, the junction kept 2 bases outside the gene matches. CDR1 and CDR2 (germline): SGHTA, FQGTGA. The CDR3 is made up of 13 amino acids.

This chain links TRBV18 with TRBJ2-7, with D maybe TRBD1 (6 bases). Trimming shortened V by 4 bases and J by 3 bases, and 16 bases separated the two germline ends. Germline lookup yields CDR1 KGHSH and CDR2 LQKENI. This CDR3 is built from 15 residues. In DNA, the CDR3 is TGTGCCAGCTCACACTCCCGGACAGCCTTCTACGAGCAGTACTTC. As protein: CASSHSRTAFYEQYF.

The CDR3 DNA is TGTGCCAGTAGTATAAACCAGGAGGCAAAACTGTTTTTT. Translation gives CASSINQEAKLFF. The J gene is TRBJ1-4, the V gene TRBV19; D is uncertain. The CDR3 loop spans 13 amino acids. CDR1 and CDR2 from the germline V gene are LNHDA and SQIVND (reference sequence). The germline V and J ends were trimmed by 2 bases and 10 bases, with 11 bases remaining between them.

The rearrangement uses TRBV6-5 and TRBJ1-5; D call uncertain. The CDR3 loop spans 14 amino acids. Germline lookup yields CDR1 MNHEY and CDR2 SVGAGI. The V end was cut by 2 bases, the J end by 2 bases, with 7 bases between. CDR3 sequence (DNA): TGTGCCAGCAGTTACGGGGAGGGCAATCAGCCCCAGCATTTT. Protein product: CASSYGEGNQPQHF.

The chain couples TRBV5-1 to TRBJ2-1, with D maybe TRBD2 (6 bases). The germline V and J ends were trimmed by 5 bases and 7 bases, with 16 bases remaining between them. CDR1 SGHRS and CDR2 YFSETQ come from the germline V gene. This CDR3 spans 14 amino acids. In nucleotides, the CDR3 is TGCGCCAGCAGGAGAGGAGGGCCGGGGAATGAGCAGTTCTTC. Translation gives CASRRGGPGNEQFF.

V gene TRBV9 combines with J gene TRBJ1-4; D is perhaps TRBD1 (6 bases). Trimming removed 3 bases from V and 8 bases from J, with 20 bases in between. The germline CDR1 and CDR2 sequences are SGDLS and YYNGEE. This CDR3 has 16 residues. This CDR3 is CASSASGGGPREKLFF. CDR3 coding DNA: TGTGCCAGCAGCGCAAGTGGGGGGGGCCCTCGCGAAAAACTGTTTTTT.

The rearrangement uses TRBV29-1 and TRBJ1-3; tentative D call: TRBD1 (5 bases). CDR3 length: 13 residues. The germline V gene encodes CDR1 SQVTM and CDR2 ANQGSEA. Trimming pared 7 bases from V and 1 base from J, leaving 11 bases between. This chain's CDR3 is CSAAPGSGNTIYF. The DNA for the CDR3 is TGCAGCGCGGCCCCAGGGTCTGGAAACACCATATATTTT. The full variable domain, in which reference TRBV29-1 and TRBJ1-3 provide the parts outside the CDR3, is SAVISQKPSRDICQRGTSLTIQCQVDSQVTMMFWYRQQPGQSLTLIATANQGSEATYESGFVIDKFPISRPNLTFSTLTVSNMSPEDSSIYLCSAAPGSGNTIYFGEGSWLTVV.

This clone was recorded a few times. The rearrangement joins TRBV28 to TRBJ1-4; unclear D gene. The CDR3 length is 13 residues. V lost 1 base and J 4 bases, leaving 4 bases between the germline ends. Germline values: CDR1 MDHEN, CDR2 SYDVKM. The CDR3, as DNA: TGTGCCAGCAGTTTATTGAGTAATGAAAAACTGTTTTTT. It encodes CASSLLSNEKLFF.

The J gene is TRBJ2-7, the V gene TRBV6-5, with 7 bases aligning to TRBD1. The CDR3 contains 14 residues. Germline trimming cut 6 bases from V and 4 bases from J; bases unmatched to any gene: 9. CDR1 is MNHEY and CDR2 is SVGAGI in the germline V gene. Written as DNA, the CDR3 is TGTGCCAGCAGCACACCGGACAGGTTATACGAGCAGTACTTC. Translated, it gives CASSTPDRLYEQYF.

The CDR3 spells CASSLERGEAFF. The CDR3 DNA reads TGCGCCAGCAGCTTGGAGAGAGGGGAAGCTTTCTTT. V usage is TRBV5-1 and J usage is TRBJ1-1, with D uncertain. Germline V CDR1 and CDR2: SGHRS, YFSETQ. The CDR3 totals 12 residues. V lost 0 bases and J 8 bases, leaving 8 bases between the germline ends.

J is TRBJ2-7 and V is TRBV3-1 (or the pseudogene TRBV3-2); no reliable D call. The CDR3 contains 15 residues. Trimming stripped 3 bases from V and 2 bases from J, with 14 bases between. Per the germline V gene, CDR1 is LGHDT and CDR2 is YNNKEL (reference sequence). CDR3 loop: CASSHPGPSPYEQYF. DNA of the CDR3: TGTGCCAGCAGCCATCCCGGGCCTTCCCCCTACGAGCAGTACTTC.

This clone was seen at least ten times. The rearrangement links TRBV4-2 to TRBJ2-2; D might be TRBD1 (8 bases). This CDR3 has 16 residues. Trimming left V 0 bases short and J 4 bases short, with 12 bases between. The V gene's germline CDR1 is LGHNA and CDR2 YNFKEQ. CDR3 sequence (DNA): TGTGCCAGCAGCCAAGAAGCGGGACAGGCCACCGGGGAGCTGTTTTTT. It codes for CASSQEAGQATGELFF.